The 21 T cell receptor beta chains presented below share a single source sample, sequenced in a study of T-cell reconstitution after alpha-beta-depleted transplantation in children. The TCRbeta library was prepared with unique molecular identifiers. TCRdb fed the PCR reads into MiXCR, producing one record per CDR3 protein. Here the sample spans approximately 400,000 distinct CDR3 sequences, 11% being singletons. The sample in question was PBMCs from the stem cell graft donor, obtained from the stem cell graft. These receptor sequences come from a human donor who donated a stem cell graft to a child with acute myeloid leukemia.

V and J are TRBV3-1 and TRBJ2-7; D not certain. Germline-derived CDR1 and CDR2 are LGHDT and YNNKEL (reference sequence). The CDR3 runs to 13 residues. The CDR3 DNA follows: TGTGCCAGCAGCCAAGATAGTGGCTACGAGCAGTGCGTC. Translation: CASSQDSGYEQCV.

In this sample, this clonotype turned up many times. The chain carries TRBV5-1 and TRBJ2-2; D possibly matches TRBD1 or TRBD2 (5 bases each). This CDR3 region has 13 residues. V was cut by 4 bases and J by 5 bases, with 9 bases left in between. CDR1 is SGHRS and CDR2 is YFSETQ in the germline V gene. The CDR3 DNA reads as TGCGCCAGCAGCCAGGGAGTGACCGGGGAGCTGTTTTTT. Protein: CASSQGVTGELFF.

This clonotype was found a few times. The rearrangement links TRBV20-1 to TRBJ2-1; the match to TRBD1 covers 9 bases. The CDR3 consists of 14 residues. Germline lookup yields CDR1 DFQATT and CDR2 SNEGSKA (reference sequence). Trimming removed 1 base from V and 6 bases from J; junction bases left unmatched: 4. The CDR3 nucleotides are TGCAGTGCTAGAGCGGGACAGGGATCCAATGAGCAGTTCTTC. This gives the protein CSARAGQGSNEQFF.

The chain links TRBV20-1 to TRBJ2-7; tentative D call: TRBD2 (6 bases). The germline V gene has CDR1 DFQATT and CDR2 SNEGSKA (reference sequence). The CDR3 runs 12 residues. The CDR3 nucleotides read TGCAGCCCTAGAGCGGGTTCCTACGAGCAGTACTTC. Translated, it gives CSPRAGSYEQYF.

The CDR3 reads CSAETGDDGTDTQYF. DNA of the CDR3: TGCAGTGCTGAAACAGGGGACGATGGCACAGATACGCAGTATTTT. The rearrangement links TRBV20-1 to TRBJ2-3; 7 positions agree with TRBD1. The trim removed 5 bases at V and 1 base at J, leaving 9 bases unmatched. The CDR3 extends over 15 amino acids. CDR1 and CDR2 from the germline V gene are DFQATT and SNEGSKA (reference sequence).

The CDR3 region is CASSLRGLGWDTQYF. In DNA form, the CDR3 reads TGTGCCAGCAGCTTACGGGGACTAGGTTGGGATACGCAGTATTTT. The chain is built from TRBV5-8 and TRBJ2-3, with 8 bases matching TRBD2. After removal of 2 bases from V and 6 bases from J, the junction contained 8 bases not matched to a gene. This CDR3 is 15 amino acids long. CDR1 and CDR2 (germline): SGHTS, YDEGEE. The whole variable domain, remainder taken from reference TRBV5-8 and TRBJ2-3, is EAGVTQSPTHLIKTRGQQATLRCSPISGHTSVYWYQQALGLGLQFLLWYDEGEERNRGNFPPRFSGRQFPNYSSELNVNALELEDSALYLCASSLRGLGWDTQYFGPGTRLTVL.

This sequence joins TRBV5-1 and TRBJ2-7; no reliable D call. With 3 bases removed from V and 5 bases from J, the gap between germline ends came to 15 bases. Germline CDR1 is SGHRS and CDR2 is YFSETQ. The CDR3 length is 14 residues. DNA for the CDR3: TGCGCCAGCAGCTCTGGGATGAGTTCCGACGAGCAGTACTTC. It yields the protein CASSSGMSSDEQYF. Supplemented by reference TRBV5-1 and TRBJ2-7, the full variable domain reads KAGVTQTPRYLIKTRGQQVTLSCSPISGHRSVSWYQQTPGQGLQFLFEYFSETQRNKGNFPGRFSGRQFSNSRSEMNVSTLELGDSALYLCASSSGMSSDEQYFGPGTRLTVT.

This clonotype was counted at least ten times. Here the CDR3 reads CASLAGELFF. DNA of the CDR3: TGTGCCAGCTTGGCCGGGGAGCTGTTTTTT. The genes are TRBV11-2 and TRBJ2-2; no clear D gene. The CDR3 contains 10 residues. Germline V CDR1 and CDR2: SGHAT, FQNNGV. Trimming stripped 8 bases from V and 6 bases from J, with 4 bases between.

In its sample, this clonotype was seen a few times. The chain joins TRBV9 to TRBJ2-1; possible D gene TRBD1, 6 bases. V was clipped by 2 bases and J by 7 bases, with 19 bases between them. The CDR3 is made up of 16 amino acids. Looked up from germline, CDR1 is SGDLS and CDR2 is YYNGEE. CDR3 nucleotides: TGTGCCAGCAGCGTTAGGGGAACAGGGTCGGAGAATGAGCAGTTCTTC. It is translated as CASSVRGTGSENEQFF. The entire variable domain, with the rest obtained from reference TRBV9 and TRBJ2-1, is as follows: DSGVTQTPKHLITATGQRVTLRCSPRSGDLSVYWYQQSLDQGLQFLIQYYNGEERAKGNILERFSAQQFPDLHSELNLSSLELGDSALYFCASSVRGTGSENEQFFGPGTRLTVL.

The gene calls are TRBV20-1 and TRBJ1-1, with D hard to call. V was pared by 0 bases and J by 1 base, with 6 bases between. This CDR3 has 13 amino acids. Germline loops: CDR1 DFQATT, CDR2 SNEGSKA (reference sequence). Here the CDR3 DNA reads TGCAGTGCTAGAGACCGAAGGAACACTGAAGCTTTCTTT. Translation: CSARDRRNTEAFF.

This chain connects TRBV15 to TRBJ2-1; D call uncertain. The germline V gene has CDR1 LNHNV and CDR2 YYDKDF (reference sequence). Trimming took 1 base from V and 1 from J, leaving 14 bases between them. The CDR3 runs to 17 residues. CDR3 nucleotide sequence: TGTGCCACCAGCAGAGCCACGATGGGCCGGTCCTACAATGAGCAGTTCTTC. It codes for CATSRATMGRSYNEQFF.

The chain has TRBV12-3 or TRBV12-4 and TRBJ2-2; 9 nucleotides align to TRBD1. CDR3 length equals 14 residues. V was clipped by 8 bases and J by 1 base; unmatched bases: 2. The chain's CDR3 is CASQDRGNTGELFF. CDR3 in DNA: TGTGCCAGCCAGGACAGGGGGAACACCGGGGAGCTGTTTTTT.

This clonotype showed up many times. V gene TRBV20-1 combines with J gene TRBJ1-1; D call uncertain. The CDR3 runs to 14 residues. Germline values: CDR1 DFQATT, CDR2 SNEGSKA (reference sequence). V lost 1 base, J lost 5 bases, and 14 bases lay in between. CDR3 amino acids: CSARVPGSQTEAFF. The CDR3 nucleotides are TGCAGTGCTAGAGTGCCGGGCAGTCAGACTGAAGCTTTCTTT.

This clonotype was found many times. The chain uses TRBV5-1 and TRBJ2-7; no clear D. V was pared by 2 bases and J by 2 bases, with 8 bases between. The CDR3 is 13 amino acids. CDR1 is SGHRS and CDR2 is YFSETQ in the germline V gene. In nucleotides, the CDR3 is TGCGCCAGCAGCTTAGACGGAACCTACGAGCAGTACGTC. It yields the protein CASSLDGTYEQYV.

V gene TRBV7-9 combines with J gene TRBJ2-1, with TRBD2 identical over 8 bases. The CDR3 spans 15 residues. Germline CDR1 and CDR2: SEHNR and FQNEAQ (reference sequence). The V segment lost 6 bases and the J segment 2 bases; nucleotides outside the gene matches: 6. This CDR3 reads CASRGVLAAYNEQFF. CDR3 coding DNA: TGTGCCAGCAGGGGGGTACTAGCGGCCTACAATGAGCAGTTCTTC.

The rearrangement uses TRBV6-1 and TRBJ1-4; D is unclear. V was trimmed by 7 bases and J by 6 bases, leaving 18 bases between them. Looked up from germline, CDR1 is MNHNS and CDR2 is SASEGT. This CDR3 has 15 residues. The CDR3 coding sequence is TGTGCCAGCAAGCAAAGACACCTTTCGGATGAAAAACTGTTTTTT. It translates to CASKQRHLSDEKLFF.

This sequence joins TRBV6-1 and TRBJ1-5, with 9 nucleotides matching TRBD1. Trimming cost V 4 bases and J 2 bases; bases outside gene matches: 12. The CDR3 runs 18 residues. Per germline, CDR1 MNHNS and CDR2 SASEGT. The CDR3 DNA reads as TGTGCCAGCAGTGGCAAACCGCCGGGACAGGGAGGCAATCAGCCCCAGCATTTT. Translating gives CASSGKPPGQGGNQPQHF.

This clonotype was recorded many times. This chain uses TRBV5-1 with TRBJ2-2; D is ambiguous. This CDR3 is built from 16 residues. Germline-derived CDR1 and CDR2 are SGHRS and YFSETQ. V was trimmed by 1 base and J by 7 bases, leaving 17 bases between them. The CDR3 sequence: CASSLWDLQTDGELFF. CDR3 sequence (DNA): TGCGCCAGCAGCTTGTGGGATCTTCAAACTGACGGGGAGCTGTTTTTT.

J is TRBJ2-5 and V is TRBV27; 12 nucleotides match TRBD2. The CDR3 is 14 amino acids. With V trimmed by 6 bases and J by 5 bases, 4 bases remained unmatched. CDR1 and CDR2 (germline): MNHEY, SMNVEV (reference sequence). The CDR3, as DNA: TGTGCCAGCAGGAAACTAGCGGGGGGCGAGACCCAGTACTTC. It translates to CASRKLAGGETQYF.

V is TRBV30 and J is TRBJ2-3; TRBD1 agrees at 9 bases. V lost 5 bases and J lost 0; bases outside the gene matches: 6. Germline loops: CDR1 GTSNPN, CDR2 SVGIG (reference sequence). There are 15 residues in the CDR3. The CDR3 protein is CAWGKGQGSTDTQYF. Written as DNA, the CDR3 is TGTGCCTGGGGAAAGGGACAGGGTAGCACAGATACGCAGTATTTT. Drawing the rest from reference TRBV30 and TRBJ2-3, the complete variable domain is SQTIHQWPATLVQPVGSPLSLECTVEGTSNPNLYWYRQAAGRGLQLLFYSVGIGQISSEVPQNLSASRPQDRQFILSSKKLLLSDSGFYLCAWGKGQGSTDTQYFGPGTRLTVL.

This clonotype was seen a handful of times. The rearrangement links TRBV12-3 or TRBV12-4 to TRBJ2-7, with 7 bases that match TRBD2. The V segment lost 8 bases and the J segment 6 bases; nucleotides outside the gene matches: 4. The CDR3 has 11 amino acids. CDR3 sequence reads: CASGGGGEQYV. The CDR3 coding sequence is TGTGCCAGCGGCGGGGGAGGCGAGCAGTACGTC.